This T cell receptor beta chain was identified in a study of blood T cell repertoires in COVID-19 (dated by TCRdb to 2018 to 2021). Some background on the complete study: Samples covering the acute and convalescent phases of COVID-19 were provided by collaborators in the United States, Italy and Spain. Where available, HLA class I and class II types were taken from metadata supplied by the sample provider and were not determined by assay-based typing. Sample metadata almost always included a de-identified subject ID, COVID-19 status, age in years and sex. The repertoires were made available in a free public database intended to serve as a resource for research on the immune response to SARS-CoV-2. The dataset comprised deeply sampled blood TCRbeta repertoires from subjects exposed to, actively infected with, or recovered from COVID-19. Samples were obtained from the ongoing ImmuneRACE study (first 160 participants) and from 950 to 1,500 subjects provided by 6 global collaborators. The material from the prospective study consisted of cDNA or gDNA derived from T cells, B-cell-depleted T cells, or PBMCs. Study-wide conclusions, independent of this receptor: The amount of clinical and demographic metadata varied by source and participant and was provided uncurated.

Each collaborating institution followed its own protocols to collect whole blood in K2EDTA tubes. Collaborator samples were shipped for TCRbeta analysis as frozen whole blood, isolated PBMCs, or DNA extracted from either sample type. Concerning this clone: No antigen is known for it. No base quality information exists; no much larger clone differs at one position.

TCRbeta CDR3 regions were amplified from genomic DNA using the immunoSEQ Assay, a bias-controlled multiplex PCR. The source study handled its data this way. The number of nucleated cells in each sample was estimated by amplification of reference gene primers within the assay. To quantify the absolute abundance of each unique TCRbeta CDR3 rearrangement, sequence reads were collapsed and filtered. For each sample, productive Simpson clonality was calculated as the square root of Simpson's diversity index over productive rearrangements. TCRdb provides this immuneACCESS table in a form limited to in-frame rearrangements. Some clones are lacking; in checked studies, under half of them reflect an unresolved V gene, and why the rest are absent is not known. From that table come the V and J calls and clone size; the DNA was used to work out D and trimming. The sample table records about 38,000 clones; 70% to 90% of these occur just once. The ten largest clones represent roughly 30% of the sample.

Taken from cysteine to phenylalanine, the CDR3 has 15 residues. Only the CDR3 DNA is retained, 45 bases long and in frame from the first base. CDR1 and CDR2 are drawn from the germline V gene: SGHTA, FQGNSA. The trim is 4 bases for V and 6 bases for J, with a gap of 18 bases between the germline ends. The receptor's source is a man between 65 and 85 years old with active COVID-19. The V and J genes are TRBV7-2 and TRBJ2-5, and TRBD1 may be the D gene, going by 6 matching bases. Sequencing used peripheral blood. CDR3 sequence: CASSSVGPQGKTQYF. The DNA sequence reads TGTGCCAGCAGCTCAGTGGGGCCACAGGGAAAGACCCAGTACTTC.